This paragraph covers one TCR beta chain sequence. Its target is not known. The PCR was carried out with 60 Vbeta primers and 13 Jbeta primers. Source study methods: Approximately 11 million of tens of millions of unique TCR beta chains were shared, per a later count. Using immunoSEQ multiplex PCR, the repertoire was profiled, and TCRdb retains in-frame clones only, with some absent. That table furnishes V, J and clone size, whereas the DNA furnished D and trimming. The sample has around 180,000 clones, under 90% seen once; the top ten hold around 4.9%. The CDR3 length is 15 residues. Looked up from germline, CDR1 is GTSNPN and CDR2 is SVGIG (reference sequence). Deletions cut 2 bases from V and 1 base from J, with 12 bases between. These data come from a study of cytomegalovirus exposure and HLA in healthy donors. Turning to the study itself: In a previous analysis, about 100 million unique TCR beta sequences were found from 150 million to 200 million T cells. The study's early data release held roughly 90 million unique TCRs from HLA-typed donors. Study findings and constraints: Most subjects had HLA-A and HLA-B alleles reportedly predicted accurately by TCR beta sequences.

The receptor's source is a man aged 18-30 years in good health and CMV-seronegative. V usage is TRBV30 and J usage is TRBJ2-1; the D gene is possibly TRBD2 (5 bases). Source material: PBMCs. This chain's CDR3 is CAWSRSGGSYNEQFF. The CDR3 DNA reads as TGTGCCTGGAGTCGGAGCGGAGGATCCTACAATGAGCAGTTCTTC. Based on the CDR3 plus reference TRBV30 and TRBJ2-1, the full variable domain is SQTIHQWPATLVQPVGSPLSLECTVEGTSNPNLYWYRQAAGRGLQLLFYSVGIGQISSEVPQNLSASRPQDRQFILSSKKLLLSDSGFYLCAWSRSGGSYNEQFFGPGTRLTVL.